Described below is a single TCR beta chain sequence and its context. Its antigen is unidentified. The CDR3 loop spans 16 amino acids. V lost 3 bases and J 1 base, leaving 14 bases between the germline ends. Germline CDR1 SGHNT, CDR2 YYREEE (reference sequence). The data are from a study of shared clonotypes between healthy human individuals. Study observations and caveats: Inspection by rarefaction showed sorted-subset sequencing to be incomplete despite large depth.

Every immunoSEQ plate was one replicate of a subset's evenly spread DNA. The protocol was immunoSEQ multiplex PCR, while the TCRdb copy is restricted to in-frame clones and leaves out a portion. The table includes millions of clones, approximately 95% detected once. The chain links TRBV5-4 to TRBJ2-1; D is ambiguous. Sequences were obtained from naive CD4+ T cells sorted from blood. Subset given: CD45RA+ positively selected. This TCR derives from a young man in good health. The CDR3 sequence: CASSSLGRKSYNEQFF. The CDR3 DNA sequence: TGTGCCAGCAGCTCCCTTGGGCGCAAATCCTACAATGAGCAGTTCTTC.